The clone carrying this T cell receptor beta chain was seen repeatedly, ten times or more. Its specificity is unknown. Amplified TCR beta CDR3 regions derived from RNA transcripts. With the HTBI primer set, the TCR CDR3 went through a first round of RT-PCR. TCRdb reanalysed the multiplex PCR reads using MiXCR and keeps one entry per CDR3 protein. The data contain 300,000 or so distinct CDR3 sequences, around 23% of them singletons. Trimming at V came to 5 bases and at J to 1 base, leaving 9 bases not matched to a gene. CDR3 size: 17 residues. Germline V CDR1 and CDR2: SGHAT, FQDESV (reference sequence). Calling Graves' hyperthyroidism stable meant ophthalmopathy did not progress within 18 months. Researchers barred patients who had uncontrolled infection, other autoimmune disease, pregnancy or lactation. The sample is drawn from a study of T cells in Graves' hyperthyroidism and ophthalmopathy. Study-wide results and caveats: The majority of expanded thyroid clonotypes above 0.001 also appeared in blood. Model predictions of ophthalmopathy came a median approximately 6.5 months before onset.

This TCR came from a woman aged 50 to 60 with Graves' hyperthyroidism. Sequencing was performed on blood. V gene TRBV11-1 combines with J gene TRBJ2-1; TRBD2 matches 9 bases. The CDR3 sequence: CASSSFVTSGSYNEQFF. Here the CDR3 DNA reads TGTGCCAGCAGCAGCTTCGTGACTAGCGGTTCCTACAATGAGCAGTTCTTC.